This record covers a single T cell receptor beta chain. The table lists this clonotype with many counts. Its antigen is still unknown. No per-base quality is available; no much larger clone lies one base away. From its cysteine to its phenylalanine, the CDR3 spans 14 amino acids. CDR3 DNA is the only sequence kept; it has 42 bases, read in frame from the first base. The germline V gene sets CDR1 to MDHEN and CDR2 to SYDVKM. V is cut by 3 bases and J by 4 bases, and the space between the germline ends is 13 bases. The sample belongs to a study of low-dose radiotherapy and immunotherapy resistance in tumors (dated by TCRdb to 2021 to 2024). Study-wide context: Patients in Cohort 1 were given 0.5 Gy per fraction every 2 weeks, and the prescribed total PTV dose was 6.5 Gy. Eight patients were included in the translational analysis: three from the first dose cohort and the first five from the second dose cohort. Patients were given nivolumab as a 240 mg flat dose every two weeks and ipilimumab at 1 mg/kg every six weeks, with both drugs delivered intravenously. Trial participants were not randomized into treatment groups. Starting on cycle 1 day 1, patients took 300 mg of aspirin by mouth once a day for four cycles. Patients in Cohort 2 were given 1 Gy per fraction every two weeks, for a total of 13 Gy across 26 weeks. Cyclophosphamide 200 mg/m2 was administered intravenously every two weeks, one day before each radiation and immunotherapy administration.

Read against the paper, the sample's time point label means: after trial treatment. The treatment or condition label here, explained by the study, means: LDRT plus nivolumab, ipilimumab, low-dose cyclophosphamide and aspirin (RACIN trial). Donors were enrolled in RACIN, a single-arm phase I dose-escalation trial in which nivolumab, ipilimumab, aspirin, low-dose cyclophosphamide and low-dose radiotherapy were combined. Patients were eligible if they had advanced solid tumors that were TIL-negative. Sequencing was performed on an Illumina HiSeq 2500. Superscript III and a set of TRAV- and TRBV-specific primers were used to synthesize first-strand cDNA, so that both TCRalpha and TCRbeta chains were covered. TCRs were amplified with Phusion for roughly 20 PCR cycles using a constant-region primer together with the adapter attached to the V primers. Isolated mRNA was amplified with the MessageAmp II aRNA Amplification Kit, using a roughly 15-hour in vitro transcription at 37°C. The Dynabeads mRNA DIRECT Purification Kit was used to isolate the mRNA for TCR sequencing. Indexed Illumina adapters were added in a second Phusion PCR of 25 to 30 cycles, and the PCR products were purified with AMPure XP beads. In the paper's pipeline: Using custom Perl scripts, TCR sequences encoding the same protein were pooled, out-of-frame sequences were removed, and the abundance of each clonotype was computed. TCR sequences supported by only a single read were excluded from analysis. Repertoire metrics included Shannon entropy, Gini index, clonality, richness, and frequency of TCRs shared between repertoires. Starting from the raw public reads, TCRdb applied fastp trimming at Q25, assembled clones with MiXCR and retained in-frame beta chains. CDR3 protein duplicates are merged, each entry listing the most common genes and DNA. TCRdb, rather than the study authors, made the V and J calls. Across this sample there are under 95,000 distinct CDR3 sequences, with less than 20% seen only once. In total, the top ten clones hold approximately 1.5% of the sample.

The sequences come from PBMCs, collected after low-dose radiotherapy plus immunotherapy. Rearrangement joined TRBV28 to TRBJ2-7; the D segment could be TRBD1, given 6 matching bases. The TCR originated in a male donor with prostate cancer. The DNA reads TGTGCCAGCAGTTTGTCCGGGACAATGTACGAGCAGTACTTC. The resulting protein is CASSLSGTMYEQYF.